This T cell receptor (beta chain) comes out of a study of cytomegalovirus exposure and HLA in healthy donors (dated by TCRdb to the late 2010s). With regard to the full study: An earlier analysis of 587 of the donors reported 276 Gb of sequence data and 95 million to 140 million unique TCR beta sequences obtained from approximately 180 million T cells. Roughly 300 gigabases of sequencing data and 70 million to 95 million unique TCR sequences made up an early release that covered approximately 700 HLA-typed donors. Of the 300 to 400 genotyped donors, roughly 80% fell in the genetic ancestry cluster associated with self-reported Caucasian donors. The aim of the study was to test whether cataloging public T cell receptors could identify signatures of past pathogen exposure. The study profiled the T cell repertoires of fewer than 850 subjects by immunosequencing and related them to cytomegalovirus serostatus. Besides the first cohort of about 730 subjects, a separate validation cohort made up of 120 different subjects was used. The study combined high-throughput TCR immunosequencing, statistical association of individual TCRs with disease status, and machine learning to predict cytomegalovirus infection status. A later analysis re-examined previously published TCR beta repertoires from about 700 donors and added high-resolution HLA genotyping to investigate patterns of TCR occurrence. Rather than drawing on any new phenotypic data, the later analysis identified candidate immune exposures from TCR beta sequences and the way those sequences occurred across donors. In an earlier analysis of 587 of the donors, high-throughput TCR beta sequencing was used to judge whether each TCR beta V gene segment behaved as functional or pseudogenic. Donor age, sex, ethnicity and CMV serostatus were compiled alongside the repertoire data. In a later genetic analysis, genome-wide SNP genotypes for about 55% of the roughly 670 donors were used, and that subset was treated as a discovery cohort. All discovery cohort repertoires had been generated on a single sequencing platform. Class I and class II HLA loci were covered by the typing at four-digit resolution. Typing coverage differed by locus: A, B, C, DRB1 and DQB1 were typed in about 620-640 donors, DQA1 in 500 to 550, DPA1 in 600 to 610, and DPB1 in around 440. Because of strong linkage in the cohort, roughly five DR-DQ haplotypes were treated as single units for association and clustering. On average, 235,054 unique TCR beta nucleotide sequences were sequenced per donor among roughly 430 genotyped donors of the cohort, with roughly 19% of those sequences being non-productive. Overall results and qualifications from the work: A later analysis associated 15,000 to 20,000 TCR beta sequences with specific HLA alleles at a false discovery rate of 0.05. Several of the top co-occurrence clusters appeared to be linked to parvovirus B19, influenza, CMV and Epstein-Barr virus, according to a later analysis. In this cohort, only TCR beta chains were sequenced, and detectable features were limited by the absence of alpha or paired-chain data. Presence/absence analyses assumed roughly uniform sequencing depth across donors, an assumption that may not hold. Some IMGT-functional V segments, including TRBV6-2 and TRBV6-3, could not be told apart with the 87-base-pair reads, so those segments were excluded. Strong co-occurrence of HLA alleles, especially DR and DQ, made assigning TCR associations to individual alleles difficult. Correlated functional status among segregating V segments might reflect linkage disequilibrium, but an unknown experimental factor could not be ruled out. Most CMV-associated TCR beta chains appeared to be HLA-restricted in a later analysis, and the HLA associations seemed to be driven largely by CMV exposure. Compared with the approximately 600-donor mean, donors in an Asian-associated ancestry cluster had fewer N-insertions in productive TCRs, according to a later genetic analysis. In a later genetic analysis, a missense DCLRE1C variant was associated with V-gene and J-gene trimming of TCR beta chains, and the association was replicated in an independent cohort. Because counts were too low, about 15 rarely observed V segments, including chromosome 9 orphons, were left out of the earlier analysis of about 620 of the donors. Most TCR sequences were observed very rarely across donors, whereas some public TCRs were present in many individuals. A later analysis found that TCR association rates varied across HLA loci, with DRB1 alleles showing the most associated TCRs and HLA-C alleles the fewest. A total of roughly 160 TCR beta chains were listed by the study as associated with cytomegalovirus. In vitro tests confirmed that a few of the cytomegalovirus-associated TCR beta chains recognize cytomegalovirus antigens. Broadly in line with IMGT annotations, most TCR beta V segments showed up in productive rearrangements about 87% or about 30% of the time in an earlier analysis of approximately 600 of the donors. Immune exposure information for the cohort was limited to CMV serostatus. In a later analysis, HLA-associated TCR beta chains were found to be more clonally expanded and to have lower generation probabilities than equally common non-associated chains. The classifier was reported to diagnose cytomegalovirus status with high specificity and sensitivity in both the original and validation cohorts. A cluster of highly shared sequence variants was judged likely to represent a technical artifact of the sequencing pipeline. A further reported finding was that TCR beta sequences accurately predicted the HLA-A and HLA-B alleles for most subjects in the first cohort. Because some donors lacked HLA typing at each locus, the association tests relied only on the typed subset. It was suggested by the authors that the approach could potentially be generalized to other disease states and immunological phenotypes.

The cohort consisted of some 670 healthy bone marrow donors. Cohort members were all nominally healthy when sampled, although unrecorded immune exposures were likely present. The donor was CMV seronegative and was included in the group of about 350 seronegative cohort members. Each donor provided a peripheral blood sample, and peripheral blood mononuclear cells were used for TCR beta sequencing. The Qiagen DNeasy Blood Extraction Kit was used to extract genomic DNA from the blood cell samples. The V end loses 3 bases and the J end loses 7 bases, and a stretch of 12 bases separates them. CDR1 and CDR2 were assigned from the germline V gene (reference sequence) as SGHNT and YYREEE. Counted from cysteine to phenylalanine, this CDR3 has 13 amino acids. The DNA shown is the 39-base CDR3, in frame from base 1. Comments on this clone: It lacks a known antigen. The input lacks base qualities; no much larger clone sits a single base away.

Libraries were made using the immunoSEQ multiplex PCR assay. For the multiplex PCR, a mixture combining 60 forward primers for TCR Vbeta segments and 13 reverse primers for TCR Jbeta segments was used. The CDR3 region of rearranged TCR beta genes was amplified from genomic DNA with a multiplex PCR assay. The amplified TCR beta libraries were sequenced on the Illumina HiSeq System as 87-base-pair reads. Turning to the authors' computational methods: A later analysis tallied 75 million to 95 million unique TCR beta chains across the 660 or so repertoires, and roughly 11 million of those chains were shared by two or more donors. Raw reads were error-corrected and collapsed into unique sequences by a nearest-neighbor algorithm in which closely related sequences were merged to remove PCR and sequencing errors. V, D and J gene segments were assigned by aligning CDR3 sequences to IMGT reference sequences. Each retained sequence needed at least a six-nucleotide match to both a V gene segment and a J gene segment. A rearrangement counted as productive if the CDR3 had no stop codons and remained in frame with V and J, and every other rearrangement counted as non-productive. CDR3 was defined by IMGT convention, running from the second conserved V-encoded cysteine to the conserved J-encoded phenylalanine. In an earlier analysis of 550 to 650 of the donors, sequences lacking an unambiguous match to a single V gene segment were excluded. In an earlier analysis of a few hundred of the donors, V segments were called functional above 56.7% productive rearrangements and were called segregating when the between-donor standard deviation exceeded 5%. A statistical classification framework was developed to diagnose cytomegalovirus status using the catalog of TCR beta chain sequences. In a later analysis, TCR nucleotide sequences were compared against IMGT/GENE-DB human TR gene sequences so that V and J genes could be assigned. The TCRdist pipeline was used in a later analysis to assign CDR3 sequences and most-parsimonious VDJ recombination scenarios. In a later analysis, each TCR beta chain was defined by its CDR3 amino acid sequence together with its V-gene family, and reads without a unique V-gene family were excluded. In a later analysis, approximately 640 highly shared, low-generation-probability nucleotide sequences were removed to address suspected cross-contamination and a sequencing artifact. In a later analysis, a clonal expansion index for each public chain was calculated from normalized within-repertoire ranks of inferred template counts. A later analysis computed generation probabilities with a VDJ recombination model fitted to out-of-frame rearrangements, and checked the results against IGoR. A later analysis scored TCR-TCR, TCR-HLA and TCR-CMV co-occurrence with hypergeometric tests, applying a repertoire-size bias correction to TCR pairs. To estimate false discovery rates, a later analysis permuted the HLA or CMV assignments 20 times. In a later analysis, co-occurring TCRs were grouped using DBSCAN, with TCRdist sequence similarity added in when clustering inside HLA-allele-positive subsets. Co-occurrence clustering excluded repertoires with fewer than 30,000 or more than 120,000 public chains, plus five with anomalous nucleotide sharing. Not all clones reach the TCRdb copy of this immuneACCESS table, which keeps in-frame sequences only. Checked studies attribute under half of the gap to unresolved V genes and leave the rest unexplained. The DNA was the basis for D and trimming; V, J and clone size are from that table. In this sample the table shows 140,000 or so clones, over 80% of which occur a single time. The ten most abundant clones make up less than 1.5% of the sample.

The sample consisted of PBMCs. In this chain, TRBV5-4 is recombined with TRBJ2-3; 6 matching bases give a weak D call of TRBD1. The receptor comes from a female donor in good health and CMV-seronegative. The CDR3 corresponds to CASSSGTTNTQYF. At the DNA level, the sequence is TGTGCCAGCAGCTCTGGGACAACTAATACGCAGTATTTT.